This T cell receptor beta chain was sequenced in a study of blood T cell repertoires in COVID-19. Study-wide background: Samples came from the United States, Italy and Spain, spanning acute and convalescent COVID-19. PBMCs, B-cell-depleted T cells, or T cells provided the cDNA or gDNA that made up the material.

Authors' data handling: Amplifying reference gene primers gave estimates of nucleated cell counts. Assay used: immunoSEQ multiplex PCR; TCRdb lists only in-frame clones, some missing. V and J calls and clone size follow that table, whereas D and trimming were derived from the DNA. The sample lists hundreds of thousands of clones; 70% to 90% were seen once. The V gene's germline CDR1 is SGDLS and CDR2 YYNGEE. Trimming left V 7 bases short and J 2 bases short, with 14 bases between. CDR3 length: 14 residues. The sample taken for sequencing was peripheral blood. This TCR derives from a man aged 45-65 years with active or convalescent COVID-19. This sequence joins TRBV9 and TRBJ2-3; D perhaps matches TRBD2 (6 bases). The CDR3 region is CASGRDSYTDTQYF. The CDR3 DNA sequence: TGTGCCAGCGGAAGGGACTCATACACAGATACGCAGTATTTT.